This T cell receptor beta chain was sequenced for a study of blood T cells in healthy people across ages. Study outcomes and limitations: While age rose, TCR beta diversity per million T cells dropped in a roughly linear way.

The germline V gene has CDR1 MNHEY and CDR2 SVGEGT. The CDR3 is made up of 15 amino acids. V was shortened by 6 bases and J by 0 bases, with 12 bases between the two germline ends. With a J-beta primer mix and a sample-barcoded 5' primer, a second PCR ran 7 to 11 cycles. Using its own MiXCR run on the 5' RACE reads, TCRdb lists one record per CDR3 protein. The repertoire has 1.5 million to 2 million distinct CDR3 sequences, roughly two fifths of them found once; the top ten carry roughly 24%. This clonotype was detected a few times. Antigen specificity is unknown. No fewer than 6 million PBMCs went into each sample.

This rearrangement joins TRBV6-2 or TRBV6-3 to TRBJ2-1; a weak D match, TRBD2 (6 bases). The source of this sequence is a human donor in good health. The sample consisted of blood. CDR3 loop: CASSSLAASYNEQFF. The CDR3 DNA is TGTGCCAGCAGCTCTTTAGCGGCCTCCTACAATGAGCAGTTCTTC.